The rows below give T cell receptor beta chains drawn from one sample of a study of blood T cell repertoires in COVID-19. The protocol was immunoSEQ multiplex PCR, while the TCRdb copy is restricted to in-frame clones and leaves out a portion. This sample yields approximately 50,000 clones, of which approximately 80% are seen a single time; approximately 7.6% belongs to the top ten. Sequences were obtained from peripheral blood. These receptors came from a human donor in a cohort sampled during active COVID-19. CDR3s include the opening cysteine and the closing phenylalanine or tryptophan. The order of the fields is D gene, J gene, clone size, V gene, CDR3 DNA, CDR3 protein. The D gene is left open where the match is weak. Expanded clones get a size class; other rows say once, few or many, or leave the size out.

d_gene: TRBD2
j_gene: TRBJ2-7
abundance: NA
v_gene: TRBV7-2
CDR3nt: TGTGCCAGCAGCCCAAGAGGGGGACTAGCGGGTTACGAGCAGTACTTC
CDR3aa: CASSPRGGLAGYEQYF

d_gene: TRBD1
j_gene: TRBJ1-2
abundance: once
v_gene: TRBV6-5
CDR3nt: TGTGCCACCGGGACAGGAGGAGACCTCAACTATGGCTACACCTTC
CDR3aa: CATGTGGDLNYGYTF

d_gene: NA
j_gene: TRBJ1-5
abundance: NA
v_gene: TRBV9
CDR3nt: TGTGCCAGCAGCGCGGGGGGTAATCAGCCCCAGCATTTT
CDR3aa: CASSAGGNQPQHF

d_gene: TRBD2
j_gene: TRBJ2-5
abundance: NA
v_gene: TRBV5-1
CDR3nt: TGCGCCAGCAGCTTGGGACGGACTAGCGGGGGCCAAGAGACCCAGTACTTC
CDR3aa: CASSLGRTSGGQETQYF

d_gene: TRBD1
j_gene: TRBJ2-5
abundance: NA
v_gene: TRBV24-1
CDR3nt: TGTGCCACCAGTGACGCGCGACAGGGAGCTGAGACCCAGTACTTC
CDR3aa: CATSDARQGAETQYF

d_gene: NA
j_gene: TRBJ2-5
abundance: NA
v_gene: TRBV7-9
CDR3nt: TGTGCCAGCAGCTTGGTTGGACTGCAAGAGACCCAGTACTTC
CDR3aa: CASSLVGLQETQYF

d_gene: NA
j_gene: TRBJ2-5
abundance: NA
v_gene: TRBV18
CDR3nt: TGTGCCAGCTCACTTACAGGGGAGACCCAGTACTTC
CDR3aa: CASSLTGETQYF

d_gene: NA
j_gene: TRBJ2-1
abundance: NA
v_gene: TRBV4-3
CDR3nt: TGCGCCAGCAGCCAAGGGGGGGGCGGGAGATACAATGAGCAGTTCTTC
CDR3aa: CASSQGGGGRYNEQFF

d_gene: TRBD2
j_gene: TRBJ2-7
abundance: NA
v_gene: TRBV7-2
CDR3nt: TGTGCCAGCAGCTCAATTAGCGGGTTCACCTACGAGCAGTACTTC
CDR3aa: CASSSISGFTYEQYF

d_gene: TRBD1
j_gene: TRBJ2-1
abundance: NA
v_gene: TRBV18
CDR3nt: TGTGCCAGCTCACAACTGACAGGGGACAATGAGCAGTTCTTC
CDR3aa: CASSQLTGDNEQFF

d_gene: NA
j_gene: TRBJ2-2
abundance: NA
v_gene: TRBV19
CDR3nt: TGTGCCAGTACCCAACTGGGGGGAGCGAACACCGGGGAGCTGTTTTTT
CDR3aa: CASTQLGGANTGELFF

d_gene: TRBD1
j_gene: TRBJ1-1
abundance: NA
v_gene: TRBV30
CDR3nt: TGTGCCTCCACAGGGGGGAGCACTGAAGCTTTCTTT
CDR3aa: CASTGGSTEAFF

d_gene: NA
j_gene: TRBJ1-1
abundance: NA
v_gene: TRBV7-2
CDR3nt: TGTGCCAGCAGCTTAACCGTCGGGGGGGCCACTGAAGCTTTCTTT
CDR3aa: CASSLTVGGATEAFF

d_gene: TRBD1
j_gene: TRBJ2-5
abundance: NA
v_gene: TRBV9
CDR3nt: TGTGCCAGCAGCGTAACCGGGACAGGTCAAGAGACCCAGTACTTC
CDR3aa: CASSVTGTGQETQYF

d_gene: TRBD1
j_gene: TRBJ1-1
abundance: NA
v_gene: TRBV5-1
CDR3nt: TGCGCCAGCAGCTCGGGGACAGAGAACACTGAAGCTTTCTTT
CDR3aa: CASSSGTENTEAFF

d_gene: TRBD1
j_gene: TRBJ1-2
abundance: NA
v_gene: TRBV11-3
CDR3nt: TGTGCCAGCAGCATACGGACAGGGGGCGACTATGGCTACACCTTC
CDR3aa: CASSIRTGGDYGYTF

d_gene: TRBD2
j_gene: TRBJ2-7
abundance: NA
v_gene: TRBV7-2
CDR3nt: TGTGCCAGCAGCTCAAGCGGGAGCGCCCACTACGAGCAGTACTTC
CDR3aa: CASSSSGSAHYEQYF

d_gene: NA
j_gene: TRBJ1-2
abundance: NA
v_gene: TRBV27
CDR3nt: TGTGCCAGCAAAGAGCAGGGGAGCGGCTACACCTTC
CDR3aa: CASKEQGSGYTF

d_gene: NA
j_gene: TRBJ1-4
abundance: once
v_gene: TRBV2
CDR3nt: TGTGCCAGCAGTGACAGGGCAAAAGAAGAAAAACTGTTTTTT
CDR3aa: CASSDRAKEEKLFF

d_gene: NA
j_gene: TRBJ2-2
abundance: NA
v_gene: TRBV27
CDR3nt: TGTGCCAGCAGTTTATCGGTCAACAGGGCGAACACCGGGGAGCTGTTTTTT
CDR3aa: CASSLSVNRANTGELFF

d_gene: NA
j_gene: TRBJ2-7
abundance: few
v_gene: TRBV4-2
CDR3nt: TGTGCCAGCAGCCCCAGGGTCTCCTACGAGCAGTACTTC
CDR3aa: CASSPRVSYEQYF

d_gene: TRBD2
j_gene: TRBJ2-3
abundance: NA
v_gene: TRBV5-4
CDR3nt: TGTGCCAGCAGCTTGGATCGAGCGGGAGGCACAGATACGCAGTATTTT
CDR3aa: CASSLDRAGGTDTQYF

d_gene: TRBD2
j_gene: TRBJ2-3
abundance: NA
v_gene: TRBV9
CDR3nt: TGTGCCAGCAGCGTAGCTTGGGGGGGAGGCACAGATACGCAGTATTTT
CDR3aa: CASSVAWGGGTDTQYF

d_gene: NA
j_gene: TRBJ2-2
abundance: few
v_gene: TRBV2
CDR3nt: TGTGCCAGCAGTTCTACAGGGTCCGGGGAGCTGTTTTTT
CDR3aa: CASSSTGSGELFF

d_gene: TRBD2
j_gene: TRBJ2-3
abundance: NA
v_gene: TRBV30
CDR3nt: TGTGCCTGGAAAGGACTAGCGGACACAGATACGCAGTATTTT
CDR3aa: CAWKGLADTDTQYF

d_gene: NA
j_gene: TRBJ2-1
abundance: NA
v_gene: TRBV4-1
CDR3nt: TGCGCCAGCAGCCAAGATATAGGGGGAGTGTACAATGAGCAGTTCTTC
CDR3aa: CASSQDIGGVYNEQFF

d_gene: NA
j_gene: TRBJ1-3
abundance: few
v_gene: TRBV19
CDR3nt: TGTGCCAGTAGCAGGGACTATCCTGGAAACACCATATATTTT
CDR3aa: CASSRDYPGNTIYF

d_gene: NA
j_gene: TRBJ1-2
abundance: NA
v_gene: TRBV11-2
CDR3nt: TGTGCCAGCAGCGAGAGACTCGGAGACTACACCTTC
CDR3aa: CASSERLGDYTF

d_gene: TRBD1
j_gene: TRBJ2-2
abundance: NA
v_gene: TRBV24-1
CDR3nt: TGTGCCATAAGAGGACAGGGCACCGGGGAGCTGTTTTTT
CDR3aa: CAIRGQGTGELFF

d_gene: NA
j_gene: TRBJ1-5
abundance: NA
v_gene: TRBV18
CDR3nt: TGTGCCAGCTCACCACAGGAAGGGGGTAATCAGCCCCAGCATTTT
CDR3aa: CASSPQEGGNQPQHF